These 32 T cell receptor beta chains were all obtained from the same sample, sequenced in a study of cytomegalovirus exposure and HLA in healthy donors. The PCR made use of 60 Vbeta and 13 Jbeta primers. The table came from immunoSEQ multiplex PCR; TCRdb's copy has only in-frame clones and leaves some out. The table has tens of thousands of clones, approximately 71% seen once. Material for sequencing was PBMCs. All receptors derive from a woman between 40 and 50 years old in good health and CMV-seronegative.

This sequence joins TRBV29-1 and TRBJ1-4; 9 positions agree with TRBD1. Germline CDR1 reads SQVTM; CDR2 reads ANQGSEA. V shed 6 bases, J shed 6 bases, and the junction held 8 bases outside the gene matches. This CDR3 has 14 amino acids. This CDR3 is CSVGEGTGYEKLFF. The CDR3 DNA sequence: TGCAGCGTGGGGGAGGGGACAGGGTATGAAAAACTGTTTTTT.

The chain is built from TRBV7-8 and TRBJ2-1, with 7 positions matching TRBD1. The ends lost 5 bases at V and 7 bases at J; junction bases unmatched: 5. The CDR3 totals 13 residues. Germline CDR1 SGHVS, CDR2 FQNEAQ. For the CDR3, the DNA is TGTGCCAGCAGCAAGAACAGGGGTAATGAGCAGTTCTTC. Residues: CASSKNRGNEQFF.

The rearrangement uses TRBV7-8 and TRBJ1-5; D is ambiguous. CDR3 length: 15 residues. The germline V and J ends were trimmed by 1 base and 0 bases, with 7 bases remaining between them. The germline gives CDR1 SGHVS, CDR2 FQNEAQ. This CDR3 is CASSLDYVSNQPQHF. CDR3 nucleotide sequence: TGTGCCAGCAGCTTAGACTATGTTAGCAATCAGCCCCAGCATTTT.

This clone came up once. V and J are TRBV19 and TRBJ1-5; 9 bases map to TRBD1. V lost 5 bases, J lost 6 bases, and 5 bases stayed unmatched. Germline V gives CDR1 LNHDA, CDR2 SQIVND (reference sequence). The CDR3 runs 14 residues. CDR3 in DNA: TGTGCCAGTAGTGCCACAGGGGGCGGTCAGCCCCAGCATTTT. It yields the protein CASSATGGGQPQHF.

The rearrangement joins TRBV13 to TRBJ1-3; D is ambiguous. The germline V gene encodes CDR1 PRHDT and CDR2 FYEKMQ (reference sequence). Trimming took 5 bases from V and 2 from J, leaving 16 bases between them. The CDR3 sequence is 16 residues long. CDR3 DNA sequence: TGTGCCAGCAGCGCGGCGCGGGAAAGGGCTGGAAACACCATATATTTT. Translating it yields CASSAARERAGNTIYF.

The chain recombines TRBV2 with TRBJ1-4, with D uncertain. This CDR3 has 12 amino acids. Trimming took 8 bases from V and 0 from J, leaving 4 bases between them. Per the germline V gene, CDR1 is SNHLY and CDR2 is FYNNEI. The CDR3, as DNA: TGTGCCAGCCTTGCAACTAATGAAAAACTGTTTTTT. This codes for CASLATNEKLFF.

This clone was detected a few times. This chain uses TRBV6-5 with TRBJ2-7, with D possibly TRBD2 on 6 matching bases. In germline, CDR1 is MNHEY, CDR2 SVGAGI. This CDR3 is built from 13 residues. V lost 2 bases, J lost 7 bases, and 12 bases lay in between. In DNA form, the CDR3 reads TGTGCCAGCAGTTACCCTGGGAGGCCGGAGCAGTACTTC. This gives the protein CASSYPGRPEQYF.

The rearrangement uses TRBV10-3 and TRBJ2-1, with TRBD1 identical over 9 bases. This CDR3 has 14 amino acids. Looked up from germline, CDR1 is ENHRY and CDR2 is SYGVKD. V was clipped by 5 bases and J by 6 bases; unmatched bases: 5. This CDR3 reads CAISPGQGVNEQFF. CDR3 in DNA: TGTGCCATCAGTCCGGGACAGGGAGTCAATGAGCAGTTCTTC.

V is TRBV6-1 and J is TRBJ1-2; tentatively, D is TRBD1 (5 bases). Germline loops: CDR1 MNHNS, CDR2 SASEGT. Trimming removed 3 bases at V and 9 bases at J, with 14 bases between. This CDR3 is built from 13 residues. The DNA for the CDR3 is TGTGCCAGCAGTGATAAAGGGGTGGGGAGCTACACCTTC. The encoded protein is CASSDKGVGSYTF.

The chain combines TRBV7-2 with TRBJ2-5, with TRBD1 as a possible D gene (6 bases). With the DNA end fitting TRBJ2-7 better, the J assignment may be wrong. This CDR3 is built from 14 residues. The germline gives CDR1 SGHTA, CDR2 FQGNSA. The CDR3 DNA is TGTGCCAGCAGCTTCACAGGGAACCGCTACGAGCAGTACTTC. Its translation: CASSFTGNRYEQYF.

V and J are TRBV5-4 and TRBJ2-3; 7 bases align to TRBD1. CDR1 is SGHNT and CDR2 is YYREEE in the germline V gene (reference sequence). The ends lost 0 bases at V and 6 bases at J; junction bases unmatched: 4. The CDR3 has 14 amino acids. Here the CDR3 reads CASSLGQGRDTQYF. CDR3 nucleotides: TGTGCCAGCAGCTTGGGACAGGGAAGGGATACGCAGTATTTT.

This clone was seen a handful of times. This rearrangement joins TRBV7-3 to TRBJ1-2; no firm D call. V was trimmed by 2 bases and J by 5 bases, leaving 12 bases between them. This CDR3 spans 14 amino acids. CDR1 SGHTA and CDR2 FQGTGA come from the germline V gene. Here the CDR3 reads CASSLSQEGYGYTF. In nucleotides, the CDR3 is TGTGCCAGCAGCTTATCCCAGGAGGGATATGGCTACACCTTC.

This sequence joins TRBV11-1 and TRBJ2-1; D not certain. This CDR3 has 13 amino acids. V was cut by 5 bases and J by 10 bases, with 15 bases left in between. CDR1 and CDR2 (germline): SGHAT, FQDESV (reference sequence). CDR3 bases: TGTGCCAGCAGCGGAAGCGTCGTAAGCGAGCAGTTCTTC. This encodes CASSGSVVSEQFF. Complete variable domain (other parts from reference TRBV11-1 and TRBJ2-1): EAEVAQSPRYKITEKSQAVAFWCDPISGHATLYWYRQILGQGPELLVQFQDESVVDDSQLPKDRFSAERLKGVDSTLKIQPAELGDSAMYLCASSGSVVSEQFFGPGTRLTVL.

The chain is built from TRBV19 and TRBJ1-2; D remains ambiguous. The V gene's germline CDR1 is LNHDA and CDR2 SQIVND (reference sequence). V was pared by 2 bases and J by 0 bases, with 7 bases between. This CDR3 is built from 14 residues. CDR3 bases: TGTGCCAGTAGTATAAGAGGATCTAACTATGGCTACACCTTC. It yields the protein CASSIRGSNYGYTF.

Here the CDR3 reads CSVVPHRGLAYEQYF. In DNA form, the CDR3 reads TGCAGCGTTGTACCCCACCGCGGACTAGCCTACGAGCAGTACTTC. The rearrangement joins TRBV29-1 to TRBJ2-5; 7 bases are shared with TRBD2. The DNA end is more similar to TRBJ2-7, so the J call may be wrong. The CDR3 sequence is 15 residues long. The germline gives CDR1 SQVTM, CDR2 ANQGSEA.

The chain couples TRBV2 to TRBJ1-5; a weak D match, TRBD1 (5 bases). The CDR3 is made up of 15 amino acids. Germline V lookup: CDR1 SNHLY, CDR2 FYNNEI. The V end was cut by 1 base, the J end by 2 bases, with 9 bases between. The CDR3 DNA sequence: TGTGCCAGCAGTGAAGACAGGATGGGCAATCAGCCCCAGCATTTT. Protein product: CASSEDRMGNQPQHF.

The CDR3 bases are TGCGCCAGCAGCCAAGGTCAAGGTAGCGGGAGGCGGACCTACGAGCAGTACTTC. It encodes CASSQGQGSGRRTYEQYF. The chain couples TRBV4-3 to TRBJ2-7; 10 bases are shared with TRBD2. The CDR3 is made up of 18 amino acids. J was trimmed by 2 bases and V by 1 base; bases with no gene match: 11. Germline CDR1 is LGHNA and CDR2 is YSLEER.

This rearrangement joins TRBV19 to TRBJ2-7, with 10 bases fitting TRBD1. The CDR3 has 16 amino acids. V trimming: 6 bases; J trimming: 1 base; junction bases outside the gene matches: 9. Germline lookup yields CDR1 LNHDA and CDR2 SQIVND (reference sequence). The CDR3 bases are TGTGCCAGTAGGGCTCCGGGACAGGGGAGTTCCTACGAGCAGTACTTC. It yields the protein CASRAPGQGSSYEQYF. Drawing the rest from reference TRBV19 and TRBJ2-7, the complete variable domain is DGGITQSPKYLFRKEGQNVTLSCEQNLNHDAMYWYRQDPGQGLRLIYYSQIVNDFQKGDIAEGYSVSREKKESFPLTVTSAQKNPTAFYLCASRAPGQGSSYEQYFGPGTRLTVT.

V gene TRBV6-5 combines with J gene TRBJ1-6; D might be TRBD1 (5 bases). This CDR3 contains 13 residues. The V gene's germline CDR1 is MNHEY and CDR2 SVGAGI. The germline V and J ends were trimmed by 2 bases and 14 bases, with 13 bases remaining between them. This chain's CDR3 is CASSYEQGWTLHF. The DNA for the CDR3 is TGTGCCAGCAGTTACGAGCAGGGATGGACCCTCCACTTT.

The chain uses TRBV5-5 and TRBJ2-5; TRBD2 matches 7 bases. The germline CDR1 and CDR2 sequences are SGHKS and YYEKEE (reference sequence). The CDR3 loop spans 12 amino acids. V was pared by 3 bases and J by 5 bases, with 1 base of the junction left unmatched. The chain's CDR3 is CASSSGGETQYF. CDR3 in DNA: TGTGCCAGCAGCTCCGGGGGGGAGACCCAGTACTTC.

This sequence joins TRBV28 and TRBJ1-5, with D maybe TRBD1 (6 bases). CDR1 and CDR2 (germline): MDHEN, SYDVKM. The V end was cut by 5 bases, the J end by 2 bases, with 10 bases between. The CDR3 spans 14 residues. CDR3 sequence reads: CASSQGGGNQPQHF. CDR3 nucleotides: TGTGCCAGCAGTCAAGGGGGGGGCAATCAGCCCCAGCATTTT.

This chain uses TRBV7-9 with TRBJ2-3, with TRBD2 matching over 8 bases. Germline V lookup: CDR1 SEHNR, CDR2 FQNEAQ (reference sequence). This CDR3 is 17 amino acids long. J was trimmed by 3 bases and V by 4 bases; bases with no gene match: 12. CDR3 protein: CASSSRVAGGSTDTQYF. As DNA, the CDR3 is TGTGCCAGCAGCTCGAGGGTGGCGGGAGGTAGTACAGATACGCAGTATTTT.

This clone was found once. V gene TRBV28 combines with J gene TRBJ1-5; D is unresolved. The CDR3 totals 16 residues. The germline CDR1 and CDR2 sequences are MDHEN and SYDVKM. Trimming shortened V by 2 bases and J by 0 bases, and 11 bases separated the two germline ends. The CDR3 region has the DNA TGTGCCAGCAGTTTAGCCTCACTAAGTAGCAATCAGCCCCAGCATTTT. Its protein product is CASSLASLSSNQPQHF. Looking up the rest from reference TRBV28 and TRBJ1-5 gives the full variable domain: DVKVTQSSRYLVKRTGEKVFLECVQDMDHENMFWYRQDPGLGLRLIYFSYDVKMKEKGDIPEGYSVSREKKERFSLILESASTNQTSMYLCASSLASLSSNQPQHFGDGTRLSIL.

With respect to this clone: The junction shows a germline mismatch at one end, possibly a read error. The J gene is TRBJ2-1, the V gene TRBV30, with D possibly TRBD2 on 7 matching bases. This CDR3 contains 14 residues. Per the germline V gene, CDR1 is GTSNPN and CDR2 is SVGIG (reference sequence). CDR3 nucleotides: TGTGCGTGGAGGAAGGGTGGGGGGGCGGAGGAGCAGTTCTTC. This encodes CAWRKGGGAEEQFF.

V is TRBV5-1 and J is TRBJ1-6; D might be TRBD1 (6 bases). Trimming pared 0 bases from V and 3 bases from J, leaving 10 bases between. In germline, CDR1 is SGHRS, CDR2 YFSETQ. The CDR3 length is 16 residues. CDR3 protein: CASSLGGLLYNSPLHF. CDR3 bases: TGCGCCAGCAGCTTGGGGGGGCTTCTCTATAATTCACCCCTCCACTTT. Full variable domain (missing parts from reference TRBV5-1 and TRBJ1-6): KAGVTQTPRYLIKTRGQQVTLSCSPISGHRSVSWYQQTPGQGLQFLFEYFSETQRNKGNFPGRFSGRQFSNSRSEMNVSTLELGDSALYLCASSLGGLLYNSPLHFGNGTRLTVT.

In this sample, this clone turned up a few times. The chain is built from TRBV6-1 and TRBJ2-1, with 7 positions matching TRBD2. The CDR3 length is 15 residues. Germline V gene lookup returns CDR1 MNHNS and CDR2 SASEGT. V was clipped by 1 base and J by 9 bases; unmatched bases: 9. The CDR3 nucleotides are TGTGCCAGCAGTGAAGGGCACGGGGGGTCGGGTGAGCAGTTCTTC. It encodes CASSEGHGGSGEQFF.

About this clone: A read error may produce the germline difference seen at one junction end. V is TRBV6-1 and J is TRBJ2-2; tentative D call: TRBD2 (5 bases). Per the germline V gene, CDR1 is MNHNS and CDR2 is SASEGT. This CDR3 is built from 14 residues. The CDR3 region has the DNA TGTGCCAGCAGGGAAGTAGCGCTCACCGGGGAGCTGTTTTTT. This encodes CASREVALTGELFF.

V is TRBV29-1 and J is TRBJ2-3; TRBD2 agrees at 10 bases. The germline CDR1 and CDR2 sequences are SQVTM and ANQGSEA. CDR3 size: 16 residues. V gave up 1 base and J gave up 5 bases; unmatched junction bases: 9. CDR3 nucleotide sequence: TGCAGCGTTGAAGCCTGGGAGGCTAGCGGGAGAGATACGCAGTATTTT. Translating it yields CSVEAWEASGRDTQYF.

The genes are TRBV27 and TRBJ2-3, with 8 bases identical to TRBD2. Germline CDR1 reads MNHEY; CDR2 reads SMNVEV (reference sequence). Unmatched junction bases numbered 10, after V lost 4 bases and J lost 1 base. This CDR3 comprises 17 residues. The CDR3 DNA sequence: TGTGCCAGCAGTTCGTTATTCGGGACTAGAGGCACAGATACGCAGTATTTT. Translated: CASSSLFGTRGTDTQYF.

The genes are TRBV7-9 and TRBJ2-3; D remains unclear. This CDR3 has 15 amino acids. Germline lookup yields CDR1 SEHNR and CDR2 FQNEAQ (reference sequence). The V gene lost 1 base and the J gene lost 0 bases, with 8 bases spanning the gap. DNA of the CDR3: TGTGCCAGCAGCTTAGAGTTTCGGAGCACAGATACGCAGTATTTT. Residues: CASSLEFRSTDTQYF.

Sample share makes this clone medium-sized. The V and J genes are TRBV25-1 and TRBJ1-1, with 10 bases aligning to TRBD1. Germline CDR1 is MGHDK and CDR2 is SYGVNS. This CDR3 spans 15 amino acids. Trimming cost V 4 bases and J 4 bases; bases outside gene matches: 6. The CDR3 coding sequence is TGTGCCAGCAGTGCCTTTCGGGACAGGGGCACTGAAGCTTTCTTT. It specifies CASSAFRDRGTEAFF.

The table lists this clone with a few counts. The chain employs TRBV7-3 and TRBJ1-1; tentative D call: TRBD1 (6 bases). The V end was cut by 5 bases, the J end by 4 bases, with 26 bases between. CDR1 is SGHTA, CDR2 FQGTGA, per germline. The CDR3 length is 18 residues. CDR3 sequence reads: CASSKSSRGAQGGTEAFF. Here the CDR3 DNA reads TGTGCCAGCAGCAAATCCTCCCGGGGGGCGCAGGGTGGCACTGAAGCTTTCTTT.